This entry features one TCR beta chain sequence. The sample originates from a study of blood T cell repertoires in COVID-19. The repertoire was sequenced with immunoSEQ multiplex PCR; TCRdb's copy has only in-frame clones and lacks some. The repertoire holds a few hundred thousand clones, 91% seen once, with 0.95% to 1.5% in the top ten. The V gene lost 5 bases and the J gene lost 3 bases, with 11 bases spanning the gap. The CDR3 covers 13 residues. CDR1 and CDR2 (germline): SNHLY, FYNNEI. Those who participated ranged in age from roughly 18 to 90 years and resided in about 24 US areas. The chain employs TRBV2 and TRBJ2-7; TRBD1 might be the D (5 bases). This clonotype originated in a human donor in a cohort exposed to, infected with or recovered from COVID-19 (not recorded which). The donor label of this sample is uncertain. Sequencing was performed on PBMCs or T cells enriched from blood (not recorded which). The CDR3 bases are TGTGCCAGCAGTCCGACAGAAAACTACGAGCAGTACTTC. As protein: CASSPTENYEQYF.